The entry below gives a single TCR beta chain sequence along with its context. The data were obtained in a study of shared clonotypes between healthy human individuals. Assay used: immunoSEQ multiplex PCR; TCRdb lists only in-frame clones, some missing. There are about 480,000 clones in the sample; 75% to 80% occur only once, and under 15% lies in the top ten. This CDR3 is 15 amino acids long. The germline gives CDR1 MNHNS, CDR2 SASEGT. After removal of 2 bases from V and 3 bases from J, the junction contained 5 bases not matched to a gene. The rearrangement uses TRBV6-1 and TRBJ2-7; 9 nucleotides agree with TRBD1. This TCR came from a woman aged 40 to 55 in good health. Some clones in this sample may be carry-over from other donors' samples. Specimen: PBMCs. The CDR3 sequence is CASSEMGQGIYEQYF. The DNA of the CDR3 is TGTGCCAGCAGTGAAATGGGACAGGGCATCTACGAGCAGTACTTC.